This T cell receptor beta chain was captured by sequencing in a study of blood T cells in healthy people across ages. This clonotype appeared a few times. The antigen is unknown. Healthy individuals of Caucasian origin from Russia, aged about 6 to 100, served as donors. The CDR3 length is 15 residues. Germline CDR1 reads DFQATT; CDR2 reads SNEGSKA (reference sequence). The trim removed 2 bases at V and 3 bases at J, leaving 8 bases unmatched. Study conclusions and caveats: Investigators viewed diversity estimates from one million T cells as underestimates, the study reported. Age showed a roughly linear inverse relationship with TCR beta diversity per million T cells.

Alongside a J-beta primer mix, a sample-barcoded 5' primer served in a second PCR lasting roughly 6 to 11 cycles. TCRdb reanalysed the 5' RACE reads using MiXCR and keeps one entry per CDR3 protein. This sample yields some 1.7 million distinct CDR3 sequences, of which 25% to 30% are seen a single time; 7.7% belongs to the top ten. The chain employs TRBV20-1 and TRBJ1-2, with 8 bases aligning to TRBD1. This sequence originates from a woman aged 25 to 39 in good health. Sequencing was carried out using blood. The CDR3 bases are TGCAGTGCTAGATCCAGGGGACAGGAACACTATGGCTACACCTTC. This sequence encodes CSARSRGQEHYGYTF.